Sequencing of this T cell receptor beta chain was carried out in a study of cytomegalovirus exposure and HLA in healthy donors. Points from the study as a whole: One variant, a missense change in DCLRE1C, was linked in a later analysis to TCR beta V- and J-gene trimming. Most observed TCR sequences were rare, whereas some public TCRs were detected in many donors. In a later analysis, at a false discovery rate of 0.05, approximately 15,000 TCR beta sequences matched HLA alleles. Using the classifier, cytomegalovirus status was reportedly diagnosed with high specificity and sensitivity.

This CDR3 is 15 amino acids long. The V gene lost 0 bases and the J gene lost 0 bases, with 6 bases spanning the gap. From germline, CDR1 is SEHNR and CDR2 FQNEAQ (reference sequence). The PCR employed 60 Vbeta primers together with 13 Jbeta primers. Some clones are missing from TCRdb's copy, which holds only in-frame ones; the method was immunoSEQ multiplex PCR. The sample includes about 140,000 clones, approximately 78% seen only once; the top ten take approximately 2.5%. Worth noting for this clone: Its antigen is currently unknown.

The TCR was taken from a woman between 18 and 29 years old in good health and CMV-seropositive. Sample: PBMCs. The V and J genes are TRBV7-9 and TRBJ2-1; D gene uncertain. The CDR3 here is CASSLAPSSYNEQFF. CDR3 DNA: TGTGCCAGCAGCTTAGCGCCGAGCTCCTACAATGAGCAGTTCTTC.